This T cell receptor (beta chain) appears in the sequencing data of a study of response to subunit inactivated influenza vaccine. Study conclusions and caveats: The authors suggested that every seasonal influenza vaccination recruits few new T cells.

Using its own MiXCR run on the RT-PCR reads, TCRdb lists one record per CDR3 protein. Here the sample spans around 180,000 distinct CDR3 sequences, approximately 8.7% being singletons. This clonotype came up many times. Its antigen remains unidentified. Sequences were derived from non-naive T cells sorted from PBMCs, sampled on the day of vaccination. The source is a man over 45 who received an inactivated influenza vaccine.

The CDR3 sequence is CASSLRATGELFF. As DNA, the CDR3 is TGTGCCAGCAGCCTTAGGGCCACCGGGGAGCTGTTTTTT. The chain links TRBV12-3 or TRBV12-4 to TRBJ2-2; D is unresolved. This CDR3 is built from 13 residues. V lost 6 bases, J lost 4 bases, and 9 bases lay in between.